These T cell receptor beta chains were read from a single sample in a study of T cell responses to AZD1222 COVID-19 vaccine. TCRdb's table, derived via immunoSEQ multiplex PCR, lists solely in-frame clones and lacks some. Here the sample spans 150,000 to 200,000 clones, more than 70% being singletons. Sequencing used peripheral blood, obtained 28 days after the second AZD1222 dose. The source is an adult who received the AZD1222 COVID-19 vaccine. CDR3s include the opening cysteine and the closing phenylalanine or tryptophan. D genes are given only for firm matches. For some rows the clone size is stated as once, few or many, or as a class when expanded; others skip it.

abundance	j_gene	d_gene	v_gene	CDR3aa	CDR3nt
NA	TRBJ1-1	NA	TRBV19	CASSIGSAGSVEAFF	TGTGCCAGTAGTATTGGGTCGGCAGGTTCCGTTGAAGCTTTCTTT
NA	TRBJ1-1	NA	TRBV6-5	CASSLDRWNTEAFF	TGTGCCAGCAGTTTGGACAGATGGAACACTGAAGCTTTCTTT
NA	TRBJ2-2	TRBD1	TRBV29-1	CSVERRQGYTGELFF	TGCAGCGTTGAAAGGCGACAGGGGTACACCGGGGAGCTGTTTTTT
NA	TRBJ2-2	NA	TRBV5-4	CASSLGGRDTGELFF	TGTGCCAGCAGCTTGGGAGGACGAGACACCGGGGAGCTGTTTTTT
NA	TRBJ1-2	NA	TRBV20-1	CSASKPVAYGYTF	TGCAGTGCTAGTAAACCCGTCGCCTATGGCTACACCTTC
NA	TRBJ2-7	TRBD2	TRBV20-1	CSASQASGSGEQYF	TGCAGTGCCAGTCAGGCTAGCGGGTCAGGAGAGCAGTACTTC
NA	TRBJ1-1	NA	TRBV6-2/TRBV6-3	CASSYSVGLRTEAFF	TGTGCCAGCAGTTACTCCGTGGGGCTTCGGACTGAAGCTTTCTTT
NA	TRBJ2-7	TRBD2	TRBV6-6	CAISGGPYEQYF	TGTGCCATCTCGGGAGGCCCCTACGAGCAGTACTTC
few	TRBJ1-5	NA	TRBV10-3	CAISGRGNQPQHF	TGTGCCATCAGTGGACGGGGGAACCAGCCCCAGCATTTT
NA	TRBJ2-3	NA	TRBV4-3	CASSQVTGSDTQYF	TGCGCCAGCAGCCAAGTAACAGGGTCAGATACGCAGTATTTT
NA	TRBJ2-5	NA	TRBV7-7	CASSFGTAPQTQYF	TGTGCTAGCAGCTTTGGGACGGCCCCACAGACCCAGTACTTC
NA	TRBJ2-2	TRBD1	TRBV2	CASRVGQGATGELFF	TGTGCCAGCAGAGTTGGTCAGGGGGCCACCGGGGAGCTGTTTTTT
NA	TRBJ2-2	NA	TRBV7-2	CASLPGGNTGELFF	TGTGCCAGTCTACCTGGCGGGAACACCGGGGAGCTGTTTTTT
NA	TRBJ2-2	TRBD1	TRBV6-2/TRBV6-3	CASSYYGQGGTGELFF	TGTGCCAGCAGTTACTACGGACAGGGAGGCACCGGGGAGCTGTTTTTT
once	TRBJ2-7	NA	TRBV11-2	CASSLDTRSYEQYF	TGTGCCAGCAGCTTAGACACTCGATCCTACGAGCAGTACTTC
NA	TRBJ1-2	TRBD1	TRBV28	CASSSGTGAYGYTF	TGTGCCAGCAGTTCAGGGACAGGCGCATATGGCTACACCTTC